This TCR beta chain is from a study of T cells after yellow fever vaccination. Study as a whole: The SMART-Seq v4 Ultra Low Input method served to prepare the low-cell-number fractions. Overall study results and limits: CD4 and CD8 compartments shared a small share of clonotypes. The secondary response was weaker, and its peak arrived faster, on day 5 versus 15.

This clonotype has a handful of counts. What it recognizes is unknown. The CDR3 spans 13 residues. Trimming pared 4 bases from V and 8 bases from J, leaving 11 bases between. CDR1 and CDR2 from the germline V gene are KGHDR and SFDVKD. UMIs and a universal primer site were added when TCR cDNA was made by 5'RACE template switching. TCRdb re-analysed the 5' RACE reads in MiXCR, keeping a single row per CDR3 protein. Among approximately 330,000 distinct CDR3 sequences listed, approximately 4% were seen once. The specimen comprised PBMCs, sampled 5 days after the yellow fever booster vaccination. This receptor was identified in a man between 18 and 29 years old who received the YFV17D yellow fever vaccine. The chain has TRBV24-1 and TRBJ2-1; no firm D call. The CDR3 loop reads CATSDYRADEQFF. For the CDR3, the DNA is TGTGCCACCAGTGACTACCGGGCCGATGAGCAGTTCTTC.